This note documents a single TCR beta chain sequence. The data derive from a study of blood T cell repertoires in COVID-19. Study at large: Italy, Spain and the United States were the sources of the convalescent and acute COVID-19 samples. T cells, B-cell-depleted T cells, or PBMCs provided the cDNA or gDNA that served as material.

Methods used by the authors: Researchers report that nucleated cell counts were estimated from reference gene primer amplification. Using immunoSEQ multiplex PCR, the repertoire was profiled, and TCRdb retains in-frame clones only, with some absent. V and J calls and clone size are given by that table; D and trimming were obtained from the DNA. Of approximately 70,000 clones in the sample, just over 85% were seen once. This CDR3 contains 14 residues. Germline assignment: CDR1 SQVTM and CDR2 ANQGSEA. J lost 3 bases, V lost 4 bases, and 6 bases had no gene match. The specimen sequenced was peripheral blood. The chain joins TRBV29-1 to TRBJ2-3; 8 positions agree with TRBD2. The TCR originated in a man aged 70 or older with active or convalescent COVID-19. The CDR3 nucleotides are TGCAGCGTTGCTACTAGCGGACCGACAGATACGCAGTATTTT. As protein: CSVATSGPTDTQYF.